This is a list of T cell receptor beta chains from one sample in a study of T cell clones after liver transplantation. This table comes from immunoSEQ multiplex PCR, and its TCRdb copy is limited to in-frame clones, with some not included. The sample shows about 71,000 clones, 75% to 90% of them seen only once. Sample: CD4+ T cells from blood, taken 12 months after liver transplant. The source of these receptors is a human patient who received a liver transplant. These T cells may partly come from the graft donor. CDR3s include the opening cysteine and the closing phenylalanine or tryptophan. A D gene is named only where the DNA matches it firmly. Clone size is shown for a subset of rows, as once, few, many or a class of expanded clone.

J,D,size,V,DNA,CDR3
TRBJ2-1,TRBD2,.,TRBV6-6,TGTGCCAGCAGTTACCAAATAGCGGGAGGGGTTGGTGAGCAGTTCTTC,CASSYQIAGGVGEQFF
TRBJ2-5,.,.,TRBV18,TGTGCCAGCTCACCCCCAGGGGCGGCCGAGACCCAGTACTTC,CASSPPGAAETQYF
TRBJ2-3,TRBD2,.,TRBV4-3,TGCGCCAGCAGCCAAGAACTAGCGGAGACAGATACGCAGTATTTT,CASSQELAETDTQYF
TRBJ1-5,TRBD1,.,TRBV27,TGTGCCAGCAGTTTATCTATGGGACAGGGAAGCAATCAGCCCCAGCATTTT,CASSLSMGQGSNQPQHF
TRBJ2-7,TRBD2,once,TRBV7-2,TGTGCCAGCAGCTTCGGGACTAGCGGGAGTTGGGGCCCCTACGAGCAGTACTTC,CASSFGTSGSWGPYEQYF
TRBJ1-5,.,once,TRBV23-1,TGCGCCAGCAGTCAATCAAAGCAGTGCAATCAGCCCCAGCATTTT,CASSQSKQCNQPQHF
TRBJ2-5,TRBD1,.,TRBV4-2,TGTGCCAGCAGCTACATCTCCGGGACAGGTTTGGAAGAGACCCAGTACTTC,CASSYISGTGLEETQYF
TRBJ2-7,TRBD2,.,TRBV7-9,TGTGCCAGCAGCTTCCGCTCTAGCGGTTCCTACGAGCAGTACTTC,CASSFRSSGSYEQYF
TRBJ2-7,.,.,TRBV5-1,TGCGCCAGCAGCTTGGTAGGAGGTCGGTACGAGCAGTACTTC,CASSLVGGRYEQYF
TRBJ2-1,TRBD1,.,TRBV5-8,TGTGCCAGCAGCACCGGGACAGGGGCGTACAATGAGCAGTTCTTC,CASSTGTGAYNEQFF
TRBJ2-7,.,.,TRBV14,TGTGCCAGCAGCCAAGAGGTGGGCGAGCAGTACTTC,CASSQEVGEQYF
TRBJ1-1,TRBD1,.,TRBV7-9,TGTGCCAGCAGCCCCGGACAGGGTGTCACTGAAGCTTTCTTT,CASSPGQGVTEAFF
TRBJ2-3,TRBD2,.,TRBV5-1,TGCGCCAGCAGCTTGGAAGGACTAGCGGGAGAAGATACGCAGTATTTT,CASSLEGLAGEDTQYF
TRBJ2-3,.,once,TRBV11-2,TGTGCCAGCAGCCCCACAGGGTCACGCACAGATACGCAGTATTTT,CASSPTGSRTDTQYF
TRBJ2-1,TRBD1,.,TRBV30,TGTGCCTGGGGAGGGGACAGGGGGCGATTGAGGTTAAGGAATGAGCAGTTCTTC,CAWGGDRGRLRLRNEQFF
TRBJ2-1,.,once,TRBV7-9,TGTGCCAGCACCTCACAAGGAGACAATGAGCAGTTCTTC,CASTSQGDNEQFF
TRBJ2-3,.,.,TRBV18,TGTGCCAGCTCACCTGGGGGCGGGAACGCAGATACGCAGTATTTT,CASSPGGGNADTQYF
TRBJ2-7,TRBD1,once,TRBV6-5,TGTGCCAGTAAACCGGGACAGCGTTACGAGCAGTACTTC,CASKPGQRYEQYF
TRBJ2-7,TRBD1,.,TRBV2,TGTGCCAGCCGGACAGGGGTGGTCCACGAGCAGTACTTC,CASRTGVVHEQYF
TRBJ1-5,.,.,TRBV6-6,TGTGCCAGCAGTTACCGAGCAGGGTTTCAGCCCCAGCATTTT,CASSYRAGFQPQHF
TRBJ1-5,.,.,TRBV28,TGTGCCAGCAGTTTATCGGTGTTTAATCAGCCCCAGCATTTT,CASSLSVFNQPQHF
TRBJ2-1,TRBD2,.,TRBV28,TGTGCCAGCAGACCCGGGGGGGACGCCTCCTACAATGAGCAGTTCTTC,CASRPGGDASYNEQFF
TRBJ2-3,TRBD2,.,TRBV7-9,TGTGCCAGCAGCCTGGGACTAGCGGACCCCACAGATACGCAGTATTTT,CASSLGLADPTDTQYF
TRBJ1-5,.,few,TRBV27,TGTGCCAGCTCCCGTGCAGGGTTGGGAGGCAATCAGCCCCAGCATTTT,CASSRAGLGGNQPQHF
TRBJ2-7,TRBD1,.,TRBV5-1,TGCGCCAGCACTACGACAGGGATCAACGAGCAGTACTTC,CASTTTGINEQYF
TRBJ1-2,.,.,TRBV5-1,TGCGCCAGCAGCTTACTACCCTCCTATGGCTACACCTTC,CASSLLPSYGYTF
TRBJ2-1,TRBD2,.,TRBV25-1,TGTGCCAGCAGCGATCTCCTAGCGGGATCCTACAATGAGCAGTTCTTC,CASSDLLAGSYNEQFF
TRBJ1-5,.,once,TRBV15,TGTGCCACCAGCAGAGGGGTCCCCCGAGCGGGGAATCAGCCCCAGCATTTT,CATSRGVPRAGNQPQHF
TRBJ2-2,TRBD2,.,TRBV28,TGTGCCAGCAGAACTCGGACTAGCGCCACCGGGGAGCTGTTTTTT,CASRTRTSATGELFF
TRBJ1-3,.,few,TRBV9,TGTGCCAGCAGCGTAGGGCAGACTGGAAACACCATATATTTT,CASSVGQTGNTIYF
TRBJ2-1,.,.,TRBV9,TGTGCCAGCAGCGATGGCCTGGGTCGGCCGGATAATGAGCAGTTCTTC,CASSDGLGRPDNEQFF
TRBJ2-1,.,.,TRBV9,TGTGCCAGCAGCGCCTTGTTGGCCTCCTACAATGAGCAGTTCTTC,CASSALLASYNEQFF
TRBJ2-7,TRBD2,once,TRBV6-1,TGTGCCAGCAGTGATATTGGGAGACTAGCGGGAGTCGAGCAGTACTTC,CASSDIGRLAGVEQYF
TRBJ1-2,.,few,TRBV28,TGTGCCAGCAGTCTGGACAGCTACTATGGCTACACCTTC,CASSLDSYYGYTF
TRBJ2-7,.,.,TRBV2,TGTGCCACCAGGGGCTCCTACGAGCAGTACTTC,CATRGSYEQYF
TRBJ1-4,.,.,TRBV30,TGTGCCTGGAGTGGAGGGGGGTCGAATGAAAAACTGTTTTTT,CAWSGGGSNEKLFF
TRBJ2-3,.,.,TRBV27,TGTGCCAGCAGCAATACGGATACGCAGTATTTT,CASSNTDTQYF
TRBJ1-1,.,.,TRBV29-1,TGCAGCGTTGGGGACATTTTTGGAGCTTTCTTT,CSVGDIFGAFF
TRBJ1-2,.,once,TRBV18,TGTGCCAGCTCACCCACTACAGGGAGACCTAACTATGGCTACACCTTC,CASSPTTGRPNYGYTF
TRBJ2-3,.,once,TRBV5-1,TGCGCCAGCAGCTTACGGCGGGCGAGCACAGATACGCAGTATTTT,CASSLRRASTDTQYF
TRBJ1-4,.,.,TRBV5-4,TGTGCCAGCAGCGGTGGCTCGGGGACAAGACTGTTTTTT,CASSGGSGTRLFF
TRBJ1-2,.,.,TRBV7-2,TGTGCCAGCAGCTTAGCTGGGGGGGGGTGGAATGGCTACACCTTC,CASSLAGGGWNGYTF
TRBJ2-2,.,.,TRBV25-1,TGTGCCAGCAGTGAACGGAACACCGGGGAGCTGTTTTTT,CASSERNTGELFF
TRBJ2-3,.,.,TRBV9,TGTGCCAGCAGCGTAGTCTCCAGGACAGATACGCAGTATTTT,CASSVVSRTDTQYF
TRBJ1-2,.,.,TRBV5-1,TGCGCCAGCAGCTTGGAAAGGGGAGGAGATGGCTACACCTTC,CASSLERGGDGYTF
TRBJ2-1,.,.,TRBV18,TGTGCCAGCTCACCAGGATTTGCCTACAATGAGCAGTTCTTC,CASSPGFAYNEQFF